The 15 T cell receptor beta chains below all came from one sample that was sequenced in a study of T cell clones after liver transplantation. Clones were read by immunoSEQ multiplex PCR, and TCRdb kept only the in-frame ones, dropping some. This sample yields roughly 12,000 clones, of which roughly 80% are seen a single time; approximately 30% belongs to the top ten. Sequences were derived from CD8+ T cells from blood, sampled at the 22-month timepoint. The receptors come from a human patient who received a liver transplant. Some T cells may be the graft donor's.

The rearrangement links TRBV7-2 to TRBJ1-2; D is ambiguous. The CDR3 spans 13 residues. Germline CDR1 SGHTA, CDR2 FQGNSA. The ends were cut back, 0 bases at V and 0 bases at J, with 2 bases in the middle. The CDR3: CASSLAANYGYTF. CDR3 DNA: TGTGCCAGCAGCTTAGCGGCTAACTATGGCTACACCTTC.

This rearrangement joins TRBV9 to TRBJ2-7; D not resolved. This CDR3 contains 13 residues. Trimming left V 0 bases short and J 6 bases short, with 10 bases between. Germline V gives CDR1 SGDLS, CDR2 YYNGEE. The CDR3 nucleotides are TGTGCCAGCAGCGTAGGAGATGGAAGCGAGCAGTACTTC. Translated: CASSVGDGSEQYF.

DNA of the CDR3: TGTGCCAGCAGTCCGTCAGTTGACACGCAGTATTTT. Translated, it gives CASSPSVDTQYF. V usage is TRBV27 and J usage is TRBJ2-3; D not certain. Trimming left V 5 bases short and J 9 bases short, with 12 bases between. The CDR3 totals 12 residues. The germline V gene encodes CDR1 MNHEY and CDR2 SMNVEV (reference sequence).

This rearrangement joins TRBV6-5 to TRBJ1-2, with D uncertain. The germline V gene encodes CDR1 MNHEY and CDR2 SVGAGI. Trimming shortened V by 0 bases and J by 2 bases, and 13 bases separated the two germline ends. The CDR3 runs to 16 residues. This chain's CDR3 is CASSYSIGPGNYGYTF. CDR3 nucleotide sequence: TGTGCCAGCAGTTACTCTATAGGCCCGGGAAACTATGGCTACACCTTC.

The rearrangement links TRBV9 to TRBJ2-1, with 7 bases lining up with TRBD2. The CDR3 runs to 15 residues. Per germline, CDR1 SGDLS and CDR2 YYNGEE. The V segment lost 0 bases and the J segment 4 bases; nucleotides outside the gene matches: 4. The CDR3 sequence is CASSVAFGGYNEQFF. The DNA of the CDR3 is TGTGCCAGCAGCGTAGCTTTCGGGGGGTACAATGAGCAGTTCTTC.

V gene TRBV5-6 combines with J gene TRBJ2-7, with D perhaps being TRBD1 or TRBD2 (5 bases each). V was pared by 0 bases and J by 9 bases, with 13 bases between. CDR1 and CDR2 (germline): SGHDT, YYEEEE. The CDR3 contains 13 residues. The DNA of the CDR3 is TGTGCCAGCAGCTTGGCCGGGGCGGCTGTGCAGTACTTC. It yields the protein CASSLAGAAVQYF. Based on the CDR3 plus reference TRBV5-6 and TRBJ2-7, the full variable domain is DAGVTQSPTHLIKTRGQQVTLRCSPKSGHDTVSWYQQALGQGPQFIFQYYEEEERQRGNFPDRFSGHQFPNYSSELNVNALLLGDSALYLCASSLAGAAVQYFGPGTRLTVT.

The chain couples TRBV10-3 to TRBJ1-5; 8 nucleotides line up with TRBD1. The CDR3 sequence is 14 residues long. Trimming took 5 bases from V and 3 from J; bases not matched to a gene: 3. Germline V lookup: CDR1 ENHRY, CDR2 SYGVKD. The DNA for the CDR3 is TGTGCCATCAGTCTGGGACAGGACAATCAGCCCCAGCATTTT. This encodes CAISLGQDNQPQHF.

This clone showed up just once. The chain links TRBV11-2 to TRBJ1-3; tentatively, D is TRBD1 (6 bases). Trimming took 2 bases from V and 10 from J, leaving 12 bases between them. The germline V gene encodes CDR1 SGHAT and CDR2 FQNNGV. This CDR3 spans 13 amino acids. CDR3 region: CASSLNRDGTIYF. The CDR3 bases are TGTGCCAGCAGCTTAAACAGGGACGGGACCATATATTTT.

This clone has more than one count but fewer than ten. Other DNA sequences within the sample encode an identical CDR3. The chain combines TRBV12-5 with TRBJ2-1; D is unclear. The CDR3 length is 12 residues. Per the germline V gene, CDR1 is LGHNT and CDR2 is FRNRAP. Trimming took 3 bases from V and 7 from J, leaving 7 bases between them. The CDR3 here is CASGLGQNEQFF. For the CDR3, the DNA is TGTGCTAGTGGTTTAGGCCAGAATGAGCAGTTCTTC.

In DNA, the CDR3 is TGTGCCAGCAGCTTAGGATCCTCTCGCGGGAGGTCCTACGAGCAGTACTTC. The encoded protein is CASSLGSSRGRSYEQYF. The J gene is TRBJ2-7, the V gene TRBV11-2, with 8 positions matching TRBD2. V gave up 1 base and J gave up 1 base; unmatched junction bases: 9. The CDR3 is 17 residues long. From germline, CDR1 is SGHAT and CDR2 FQNNGV. The full variable domain, with the rest looked up from reference TRBV11-2 and TRBJ2-7, is EAGVAQSPRYKIIEKRQSVAFWCNPISGHATLYWYQQILGQGPKLLIQFQNNGVVDDSQLPKDRFSAERLKGVDSTLKIQPAKLEDSAVYLCASSLGSSRGRSYEQYFGPGTRLTVT.

This rearrangement joins TRBV13 to TRBJ1-1; TRBD1 agrees at 7 bases. The CDR3 extends over 14 amino acids. The J segment lost 1 base and the V segment lost 5 bases, leaving 4 bases of the junction unmatched. CDR1 is PRHDT, CDR2 FYEKMQ, per germline (reference sequence). In nucleotides, the CDR3 is TGTGCCAGCAGCCTGGGACAGCAGAACACTGAAGCTTTCTTT. This codes for CASSLGQQNTEAFF.

V is TRBV29-1 and J is TRBJ2-3; a weak D match, TRBD2 (5 bases). The CDR3 is 14 residues long. In germline, CDR1 is SQVTM, CDR2 ANQGSEA. Trimming shortened V by 5 bases and J by 0 bases, and 12 bases separated the two germline ends. In DNA, the CDR3 is TGCAGCGTTATACGGAGGACTAGCACAGATACGCAGTATTTT. It yields the protein CSVIRRTSTDTQYF.

This clone has a single count. This chain connects TRBV5-4 to TRBJ2-2, with TRBD2 matching 10 bases. V trimming: 0 bases; J trimming: 7 bases; junction bases outside the gene matches: 6. There are 16 residues in the CDR3. The V gene's germline CDR1 is SGHNT and CDR2 YYREEE (reference sequence). The DNA of the CDR3 is TGTGCCAGCAGCTTGGGGCTAGCGGGAGAAAACGGGGAGCTGTTTTTT. Its translation is CASSLGLAGENGELFF.

The CDR3 sequence is CAWSVRFSYNSPLHF. CDR3 in DNA: TGTGCCTGGAGTGTAAGATTTTCCTATAATTCACCCCTCCACTTT. The gene calls are TRBV30 and TRBJ1-6; D not certain. The CDR3 runs to 15 residues. CDR1 is GTSNPN, CDR2 SVGIG, per germline (reference sequence). Trimming removed 0 bases at V and 1 base at J, with 7 bases between.

This clone is medium-sized in the sample. This chain uses TRBV7-9 with TRBJ2-1; 9 bases map to TRBD2. The V and J ends lost 4 bases and 7 bases, in that order; junction bases with no gene match: 5. The CDR3 is made up of 14 amino acids. The germline V gene has CDR1 SEHNR and CDR2 FQNEAQ (reference sequence). The CDR3 loop reads CASSSAAGGNEQFF. The CDR3 nucleotides read TGTGCCAGCAGCTCCGCGGCGGGAGGGAATGAGCAGTTCTTC.